What follows are 17 T cell receptor beta chains derived from one specimen sequenced in a study of blood T cell repertoires in COVID-19. TCRdb's copy holds only in-frame clones and misses some; the assay was immunoSEQ multiplex PCR. This sample yields about 170,000 clones, of which roughly 87% are seen a single time; roughly 9% belongs to the top ten. The sample comprised peripheral blood. The receptor source for this set is an older woman with acute or convalescent COVID-19.

V usage is TRBV9 and J usage is TRBJ1-2; 9 bases align to TRBD1. J lost 7 bases, V lost 4 bases, and 17 bases had no gene match. Per germline, CDR1 SGDLS and CDR2 YYNGEE. There are 17 residues in the CDR3. The CDR3 reads CASSTHGTGKGEVGYTF. CDR3 bases: TGTGCCAGCAGCACACACGGGACAGGGAAGGGTGAGGTTGGCTACACCTTC.

The chain links TRBV10-3 to TRBJ2-1; D is ambiguous. This CDR3 has 11 residues. Per germline, CDR1 ENHRY and CDR2 SYGVKD. V was clipped by 2 bases and J by 11 bases, with 7 bases between them. The CDR3 DNA sequence: TGTGCCATCAGTGAGGACACACAGCAGTTCTTC. This translates into CAISEDTQQFF.

This clone was found a few times. The V gene is TRBV6-2 or TRBV6-3, the J gene TRBJ1-2; unclear D gene. Germline-derived CDR1 and CDR2 are MNHEY and SVGEGT. V gave up 5 bases and J gave up 8 bases, with 18 bases separating them. CDR3 length: 14 amino acids. CDR3 nucleotides: TGTGCCAGCAGTCGGGAAGTGGGTTTCGACGGCTACACCTTC. Amino acids: CASSREVGFDGYTF.

This clone was seen once. This rearrangement joins TRBV18 to TRBJ2-3; D possibly corresponds to TRBD2 (5 bases). The CDR3 runs to 16 residues. Trimming removed 6 bases at V and 5 bases at J, with 21 bases between. Germline loops: CDR1 KGHSH, CDR2 LQKENI. The CDR3 DNA sequence: TGTGCCAGCTCGCCGACTGCTCGGGGTTTTAGAGATACGCAGTATTTT. As protein: CASSPTARGFRDTQYF.

The gene calls are TRBV25-1 and TRBJ2-5; 7 bases fit TRBD2. Germline CDR1 MGHDK, CDR2 SYGVNS. This CDR3 is 16 amino acids long. V was clipped by 3 bases and J by 3 bases; unmatched bases: 10. The DNA of the CDR3 is TGTGCCAGCAGTGATCCCAGGACTAGGTCTAAAGAGACCCAGTACTTC. It codes for CASSDPRTRSKETQYF.

The rearrangement joins TRBV9 to TRBJ2-5; 11 bases align to TRBD2. The germline V gene encodes CDR1 SGDLS and CDR2 YYNGEE. The CDR3 loop spans 15 amino acids. Trimming removed 4 bases from V and 1 base from J; junction bases left unmatched: 3. The CDR3 nucleotides read TGTGCCAGCAGCCTTAGCGGGGGGGCCCAAGAGACCCAGTACTTC. Protein sequence: CASSLSGGAQETQYF.

The rearrangement links TRBV3-1 (or the pseudogene TRBV3-2) to TRBJ1-1; a weak D match, TRBD1 (6 bases). The CDR3 runs to 13 residues. V was pared by 6 bases and J by 1 base, with 9 bases between. CDR1 and CDR2 from the germline V gene are LGHDT and YNNKEL (reference sequence). CDR3 bases: TGTGCCAGCAGTCAGACAGGGAACACTGAAGCTTTCTTT. The encoded protein is CASSQTGNTEAFF.

V usage is TRBV6-5 and J usage is TRBJ2-5; D possibly corresponds to TRBD2 (7 bases). The CDR3 contains 13 residues. Trimming cost V 6 bases and J 4 bases, with 12 bases left between them. The germline V gene encodes CDR1 MNHEY and CDR2 SVGAGI. The CDR3 spells CASRGGARETQYF. In DNA, the CDR3 is TGTGCCAGCAGGGGGGGGGCGAGAGAGACCCAGTACTTC.

Only a few counts were recorded for this clone. CDR3: CASRPTDRVGYGYTF. As DNA, the CDR3 is TGTGCCAGTAGGCCCACCGACAGGGTGGGGTATGGCTACACCTTC. The chain is built from TRBV19 and TRBJ1-2; 7 nucleotides match TRBD1. V lost 6 bases, J lost 5 bases, and 12 bases stayed unmatched. The CDR3 sequence is 15 residues long. CDR1 LNHDA and CDR2 SQIVND come from the germline V gene (reference sequence). The full variable domain, completed using reference TRBV19 and TRBJ1-2, is DGGITQSPKYLFRKEGQNVTLSCEQNLNHDAMYWYRQDPGQGLRLIYYSQIVNDFQKGDIAEGYSVSREKKESFPLTVTSAQKNPTAFYLCASRPTDRVGYGYTFGSGTRLTVV.

The genes are TRBV15 and TRBJ2-3; possibly TRBD1 for D (5 bases). The CDR3 sequence is 17 residues long. With 0 bases removed from V and 2 bases from J, the gap between germline ends came to 15 bases. Germline loops: CDR1 LNHNV, CDR2 YYDKDF (reference sequence). The CDR3 is CATSRDKGSRSTDTQYF. Here the CDR3 DNA reads TGTGCCACCAGCAGAGATAAGGGGTCTAGATCCACAGATACGCAGTATTTT.

This clone was seen ten or more times. The genes are TRBV6-2 or TRBV6-3 and TRBJ2-7, with TRBD2 matching over 7 bases. The germline gives CDR1 MNHEY, CDR2 SVGEGT. With V trimmed by 6 bases and J by 4 bases, 0 bases remained unmatched. CDR3 size: 11 residues. DNA for the CDR3: TGTGCCAGCAGCGGGGGGTACGAGCAGTACTTC. Translated: CASSGGYEQYF.

This rearrangement joins TRBV30 to TRBJ1-5; 8 nucleotides align to TRBD1. The ends lost 2 bases at V and 1 base at J; junction bases unmatched: 4. CDR1 and CDR2 (germline): GTSNPN, SVGIG (reference sequence). The CDR3 totals 15 residues. The chain's CDR3 is CAWSRGQVSNQPQHF. The CDR3 coding sequence is TGTGCCTGGAGTCGGGGACAGGTGAGCAATCAGCCCCAGCATTTT.

The gene calls are TRBV18 and TRBJ2-7; TRBD1 agrees at 11 bases. The CDR3 is 15 amino acids. Trimming removed 4 bases from V and 5 bases from J; junction bases left unmatched: 7. Germline-derived CDR1 and CDR2 are KGHSH and LQKENI. CDR3 in amino acids: CASSRQGQGENEQYF. The CDR3 DNA reads TGTGCCAGCTCACGACAGGGACAGGGGGAGAACGAGCAGTACTTC.

V is TRBV3-1 (or the pseudogene TRBV3-2) and J is TRBJ2-3; 8 bases are a match to TRBD1. Per the germline V gene, CDR1 is LGHDT and CDR2 is YNNKEL (reference sequence). The V and J ends lost 1 base and 1 base, in that order; junction bases with no gene match: 10. The CDR3 is 18 residues long. The CDR3 region has the DNA TGTGCCAGCAGCCAAGGGGTATACAGGGGGGCCCGCACAGATACGCAGTATTTT. Protein: CASSQGVYRGARTDTQYF.

The chain recombines TRBV7-6 with TRBJ2-1; a weak D match, TRBD2 (7 bases). The ends were cut back, 2 bases at V and 9 bases at J, with 17 bases in the middle. The CDR3 covers 15 residues. Per germline, CDR1 SGHVS and CDR2 FNYEAQ. This chain's CDR3 is CASSLRGAGAGEQFF. Here the CDR3 DNA reads TGTGCCAGCAGCTTACGGGGGGCGGGAGCGGGTGAGCAGTTCTTC.

The J gene is TRBJ1-2, the V gene TRBV4-3, with no clear D. Germline CDR1 is LGHNA and CDR2 is YSLEER. V was cut by 0 bases and J by 4 bases, with 9 bases left in between. The CDR3 has 14 amino acids. CDR3 region: CASSQELQTYGYTF. Written as DNA, the CDR3 is TGCGCCAGCAGCCAAGAATTACAGACCTATGGCTACACCTTC.

This sequence joins TRBV5-8 and TRBJ2-7, with TRBD1 matching 9 bases. J was trimmed by 6 bases and V by 5 bases; bases with no gene match: 12. Germline assignment: CDR1 SGHTS and CDR2 YDEGEE. The CDR3 loop spans 15 amino acids. In DNA, the CDR3 is TGTGCCAGCAGTGCAATGGGACAGGGAGGCGGCGAGCAGTACTTC. Translation gives CASSAMGQGGGEQYF.